This entry features one TCR beta chain sequence. Its antigen is currently unknown. The sample belongs to a study of shared clonotypes between healthy human individuals. Across the whole study: CD4 naive and memory got three plates each, CD8 naive two, CD8 memory one. Findings and limits, study-wide: The sharing of around 5% of naive CD4 clonotypes was seen across several donors. Non-shared clonotypes displayed generation probabilities falling below those of clonotypes present in all four donors.

The CDR3 has 17 residues. The ends lost 3 bases at V and 1 base at J; junction bases unmatched: 3. Germline values: CDR1 SGHNT, CDR2 YYREEE (reference sequence). Method: immunoSEQ multiplex PCR; TCRdb's copy keeps in-frame clones and lacks some. Of some 1,600,000 clones detected, approximately 98% appear once; the ten largest clones hold around 0.45%. The chain has TRBV5-4 and TRBJ2-4, with 14 nucleotides matching TRBD2. This receptor was taken from a man aged 25 to 40 in good health. The specimen sequenced was naive CD4+ T cells sorted from blood. Subset of the sample: CD45RA+ positively selected. CDR3 amino acids: CASSSGTSGSAKNIQYF. CDR3 nucleotides: TGTGCCAGCAGCTCGGGGACTAGCGGGAGTGCCAAAAACATTCAGTACTTC.